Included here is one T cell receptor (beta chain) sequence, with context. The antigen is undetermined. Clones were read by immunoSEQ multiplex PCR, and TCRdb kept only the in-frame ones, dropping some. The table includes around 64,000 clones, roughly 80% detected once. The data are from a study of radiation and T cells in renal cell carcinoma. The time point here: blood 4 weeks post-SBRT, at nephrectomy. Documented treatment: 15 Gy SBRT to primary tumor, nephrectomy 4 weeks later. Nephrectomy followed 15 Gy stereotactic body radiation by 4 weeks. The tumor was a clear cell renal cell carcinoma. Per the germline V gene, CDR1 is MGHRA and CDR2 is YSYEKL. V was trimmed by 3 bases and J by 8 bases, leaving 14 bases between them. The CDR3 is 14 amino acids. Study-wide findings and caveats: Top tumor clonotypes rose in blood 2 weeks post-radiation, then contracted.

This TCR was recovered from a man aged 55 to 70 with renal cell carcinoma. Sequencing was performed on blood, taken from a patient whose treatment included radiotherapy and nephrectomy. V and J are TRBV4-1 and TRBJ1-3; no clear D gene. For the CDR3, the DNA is TGCGCCAGCAGCCATGAAGAGGCTGCGTACACCATATATTTT. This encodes CASSHEEAAYTIYF.